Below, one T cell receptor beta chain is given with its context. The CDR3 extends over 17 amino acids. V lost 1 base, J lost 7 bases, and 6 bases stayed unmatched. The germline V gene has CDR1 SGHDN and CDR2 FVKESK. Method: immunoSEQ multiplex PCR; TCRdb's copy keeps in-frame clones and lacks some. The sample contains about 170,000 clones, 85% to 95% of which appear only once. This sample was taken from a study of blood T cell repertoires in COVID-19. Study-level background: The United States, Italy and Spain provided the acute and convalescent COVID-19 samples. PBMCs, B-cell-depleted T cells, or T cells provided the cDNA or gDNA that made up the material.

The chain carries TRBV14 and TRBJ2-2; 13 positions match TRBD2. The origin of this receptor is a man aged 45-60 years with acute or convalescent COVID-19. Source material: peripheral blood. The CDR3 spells CASSQGRTSGRDGELFF. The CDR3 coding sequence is TGTGCCAGCAGCCAAGGCAGGACTAGCGGGAGAGACGGGGAGCTGTTTTTT.